This T cell receptor (beta chain) was sequenced during a study of cytomegalovirus exposure and HLA in healthy donors. Study-level points and caveats: In an earlier analysis, in approximately 570 donors, most V segments appeared productive either ~90% or ~30% of the time. The study flagged 150 to 200 TCR beta chains as cytomegalovirus-associated.

V was clipped by 0 bases and J by 3 bases; unmatched bases: 4. This CDR3 region has 16 residues. In germline, CDR1 is MNHEY, CDR2 SVGAGI. Use of 60 Vbeta and 13 Jbeta primers characterized the PCR. Under the authors' procedure: A later analysis counted around 74 million unique TCR beta chains, around 10 million shared. Generated by immunoSEQ multiplex PCR, the TCRdb table keeps only in-frame clones and is missing some. Clone size and the V and J calls come from that table; the DNA yielded D and trimming. The sample holds about 78,000 clones, roughly 83% seen once. A note on this clone: Its antigen is not identified.

The sample consisted of PBMCs. This clonotype was sampled from a woman aged 45-65 years in good health and CMV-seronegative. The V and J genes are TRBV6-5 and TRBJ1-1; TRBD1 agrees at 10 bases. DNA for the CDR3: TGTGCCAGCAGTTACTCCGAGACAGGGGGCTACACTGAAGCTTTCTTT. Encoded protein: CASSYSETGGYTEAFF.